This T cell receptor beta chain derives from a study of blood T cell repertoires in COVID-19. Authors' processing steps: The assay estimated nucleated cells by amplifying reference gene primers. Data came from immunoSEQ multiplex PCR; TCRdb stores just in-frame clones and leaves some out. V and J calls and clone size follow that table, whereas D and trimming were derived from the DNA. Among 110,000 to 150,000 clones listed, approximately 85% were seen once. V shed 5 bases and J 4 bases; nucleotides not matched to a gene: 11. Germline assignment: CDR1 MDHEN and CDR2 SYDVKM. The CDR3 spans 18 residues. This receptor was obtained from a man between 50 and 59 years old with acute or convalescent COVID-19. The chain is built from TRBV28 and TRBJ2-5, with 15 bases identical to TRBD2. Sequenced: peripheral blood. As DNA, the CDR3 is TGTGCCAGCAGTACACTACGGACTAGCGGGAGGGCCGCAGAGACCCAGTACTTC. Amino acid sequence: CASSTLRTSGRAAETQYF.